These 23 T cell receptor beta chains came from one sample sequenced in a study of T cell repertoires in cytomegalovirus infection. Using its own MiXCR run on the reads, TCRdb lists one record per CDR3 protein. The data contain under 300,000 distinct CDR3 sequences, over 15% of them singletons. The sequenced sample consisted of CD8+ T cells from PBMCs. The origin of the receptors is a human donor in good health (CMV status not recorded). Some clones in this sample may be carry-over from other donors' samples.

About this clonotype: This may be a read error, as it is one base from a much larger clone. V and J are TRBV28 and TRBJ2-5; weak D call: TRBD1 (6 bases). The length of the CDR3 is 17 residues. Germline V gene data show CDR1 as MDHEN and CDR2 as SYDVKM. The CDR3 region is CACSFPPRTVASVVQYF. CDR3 bases: TGTGCCTGCAGTTTCCCCCCCCGGACAGTTGCTTCCGTGGTCCAGTACTTC.

This clonotype has a single count. This clone may be a read error of a much larger clone one base away. V gene TRBV7-7 combines with J gene TRBJ2-1, with D possibly TRBD1 on 6 matching bases. This CDR3 has 13 residues. Germline assignment: CDR1 SSHAT and CDR2 FNYEAQ (reference sequence). CDR3 sequence: CVSSLGDNNEQFF. The DNA for the CDR3 is TGTGTTAGCAGCTTGGGGGACAACAATGAGCAGTTCTTC.

At least ten counts were recorded for this clonotype. The gene calls are TRBV7-2 and TRBJ1-2; possibly TRBD1 for D (6 bases). Germline CDR1 and CDR2: SGHTA and FQGNSA. The CDR3 length is 17 residues. V was clipped by 5 bases and J by 3 bases, with 22 bases between them. In nucleotides, the CDR3 is TGTGCCAGCAGCCATACGGGGGGCTTGGTTTATTACTATGGCTACACCTTC. It is translated as CASSHTGGLVYYYGYTF.

This clonotype was counted at least ten times. The chain links TRBV7-8 to TRBJ2-3; D unclear. Germline values: CDR1 SGHVS, CDR2 FQNEAQ. The V and J ends lost 3 bases and 4 bases respectively, with 8 bases between them. There are 13 residues in the CDR3. The CDR3 region is CASSFGNPDTQYF. CDR3 coding DNA: TGTGCCAGCAGCTTTGGGAACCCAGATACGCAGTATTTT.

This clonotype was counted at least ten times. This sequence joins TRBV7-6 and TRBJ1-2; no clear D gene. Per the germline V gene, CDR1 is SGHVS and CDR2 is FNYEAQ. This CDR3 has 14 residues. Trimming took off 3 bases at V and 3 bases at J, with 11 bases between the two ends. The CDR3 bases are TGTGCCAGCAGCTTTAGTCAGGCGGACTATGGCTACACCTTC. Translation gives CASSFSQADYGYTF.

This chain uses TRBV2 with TRBJ2-5, with 13 bases aligning to TRBD2. V was pared by 3 bases and J by 7 bases, with 11 bases of the junction left unmatched. The CDR3 consists of 17 residues. Germline V lookup: CDR1 SNHLY, CDR2 FYNNEI. Here the CDR3 DNA reads TGTGCCAGCAGTGACCCGGGACTAGCGGGGAATTTGAGGACCCAGTACTTC. Amino acid sequence: CASSDPGLAGNLRTQYF.

As regards this clonotype: A read error may be the cause here, since a much bigger clone is one base away. This chain connects TRBV11-2 to TRBJ2-7; unclear D gene. The CDR3 consists of 11 residues. Germline CDR1 reads SGHAT; CDR2 reads FQNNGV. The CDR3 spells CVSSLIYEQYF. Here the CDR3 DNA reads TGTGTCAGCAGCTTAATCTACGAGCAGTACTTC.

The rearrangement joins TRBV5-1 to TRBJ2-1; D might be TRBD1 (6 bases). Germline values: CDR1 SGHRS, CDR2 YFSETQ. The CDR3 covers 18 residues. The V and J ends lost 1 base and 0 bases respectively, with 17 bases between them. CDR3 sequence reads: CASSLRPIQGRSYNEQFF. CDR3 nucleotides: TGCGCCAGCAGCTTGCGGCCTATACAGGGACGCTCCTACAATGAGCAGTTCTTC.

This clonotype was observed a few times. This chain uses TRBV12-3 or TRBV12-4 with TRBJ2-7, with TRBD2 as a possible D gene (6 bases). This CDR3 spans 16 amino acids. V shed 3 bases and J shed 0 bases, with 15 bases lying between them. The CDR3 DNA reads TGTGCCAGCAGTTTCTGGGACCGGGGGAGCTCCTACGAGCAGTACTTC. Its translation is CASSFWDRGSSYEQYF.

This clonotype was seen more than once but under ten times. The CDR3: CSVGEGGYNQPQHF. CDR3 bases: TGCAGCGTTGGCGAAGGGGGCTACAATCAGCCCCAGCATTTT. V and J are TRBV29-1 and TRBJ1-5; the match to TRBD1 covers 7 bases. CDR3 size: 14 residues. CDR1 SQVTM and CDR2 ANQGSEA come from the germline V gene. The junction had 6 bases not matched to a gene; V was cut back by 4 bases and J by 3 bases.

The table lists this clonotype with a few counts. This chain joins TRBV20-1 and TRBJ2-7; D is perhaps TRBD1 (5 bases). This CDR3 has 9 amino acids. Germline loops: CDR1 DFQATT, CDR2 SNEGSKA (reference sequence). V lost 8 bases to trimming and J lost 10 bases, with 12 bases between them. The CDR3 sequence is CSQQGIQYF. In nucleotides, the CDR3 is TGCAGTCAGCAGGGAATACAGTACTTC.

This chain joins TRBV23-1 and TRBJ2-7, with 7 bases lining up with TRBD1. TRBV23-1 qualifies as an ORF whose function is uncertain. The length of the CDR3 is 14 residues. J gave up 5 bases and V 2 bases, and 6 bases lay outside the gene matches. The CDR3 loop is CASSQSRGTHEQYF. The CDR3 DNA sequence: TGCGCCAGCAGTCAAAGCAGGGGGACCCACGAGCAGTACTTC.

This clonotype was counted between two and nine times. The CDR3 sequence is CASSWSSGANVLTF. In DNA form, the CDR3 reads TGTGCCAGCAGTTGGAGCTCTGGGGCCAACGTCCTGACTTTC. The chain combines TRBV6-1 with TRBJ2-6; no definite D call. This CDR3 is 14 amino acids long. Germline V gene sequence: CDR1 MNHNS, CDR2 SASEGT. The V and J ends lost 5 bases and 0 bases respectively, with 5 bases between them.

The chain joins TRBV15 to TRBJ2-7; 8 bases map to TRBD1. This CDR3 spans 16 amino acids. Germline-derived CDR1 and CDR2 are LNHNV and YYDKDF (reference sequence). V dropped 0 bases and J dropped 3; count of bases not matched to a gene: 7. CDR3 region: CATSRDSAGGIYEQYF. In nucleotides, the CDR3 is TGTGCCACCAGCAGAGACTCCGCAGGGGGCATCTACGAGCAGTACTTC.

The sample holds a few counts of this clonotype. CDR3 in amino acids: CASSFGPGQSGMKDGYTF. Here the CDR3 DNA reads TGCGCCAGCAGCTTCGGCCCCGGACAGTCAGGGATGAAGGACGGCTACACCTTC. This rearrangement joins TRBV5-1 to TRBJ1-2; D may be TRBD1 (6 bases). Germline assignment: CDR1 SGHRS and CDR2 YFSETQ. The CDR3 has 18 amino acids. V was shortened by 2 bases and J by 8 bases, with 28 bases between the two germline ends.

The rearrangement joins TRBV2 to TRBJ2-7; 7 positions match TRBD1. This CDR3 is 15 amino acids long. Germline CDR1 is SNHLY and CDR2 is FYNNEI. V lost 2 bases to trimming and J lost 3 bases; unmatched junction nucleotides: 7. In DNA form, the CDR3 reads TGTGCCAGCAGTGAAAGGGGGCACGGAGGCTACGAGCAGTACTTC. Protein sequence: CASSERGHGGYEQYF.

This clonotype was recorded many times. This sequence joins TRBV6-8 and TRBJ2-7; 7 positions agree with TRBD1. V shed 2 bases, J shed 2 bases, and the junction held 6 bases outside the gene matches. The germline gives CDR1 MNHGY, CDR2 SAAAGT. This CDR3 spans 15 amino acids. DNA for the CDR3: TGTGCCAGCAGTTACGGGGGACAGAGGACCTACGAGCAGTACTTC. As protein: CASSYGGQRTYEQYF.

This chain connects TRBV7-9 to TRBJ2-5, with a possible D match to TRBD1 (6 bases). Germline-derived CDR1 and CDR2 are SEHNR and FQNEAQ (reference sequence). V was shortened by 4 bases and J by 4 bases, with 16 bases between the two germline ends. The CDR3 loop spans 15 amino acids. CDR3 protein: CASSSGTGNPETQYF. In DNA, the CDR3 is TGTGCCAGCAGCTCCGGTACAGGGAACCCAGAGACCCAGTACTTC.

This clonotype has a count of ten or more. The chain couples TRBV28 to TRBJ2-2; 8 positions match TRBD1. V shed 8 bases, J shed 4 bases, and the junction held 6 bases outside the gene matches. The CDR3 is 14 residues long. The germline V gene has CDR1 MDHEN and CDR2 SYDVKM. CDR3 sequence: CASDGTGFTGELFF. The CDR3 nucleotides read TGTGCCAGCGATGGGACAGGATTCACCGGGGAGCTGTTTTTT.

J is TRBJ2-1 and V is TRBV27; D not certain. Trimming pared 2 bases from V and 6 bases from J, leaving 11 bases between. Germline V gene sequence: CDR1 MNHEY, CDR2 SMNVEV (reference sequence). The CDR3 runs 14 residues. Here the CDR3 DNA reads TGTGCCAGCAGTTTAGGAGTTTTGCCCAATGAGCAGTTCTTC. Translating it yields CASSLGVLPNEQFF.

The genes are TRBV13 and TRBJ2-3; D unresolved. The germline V gene encodes CDR1 PRHDT and CDR2 FYEKMQ (reference sequence). V was cut by 5 bases and J by 1 base, with 7 bases left in between. The CDR3 is 13 amino acids. CDR3: CASSTSGTDTQYF. CDR3 nucleotide sequence: TGTGCCAGCAGCACTTCCGGCACAGATACGCAGTATTTT.

The table lists this clonotype with many counts. The chain combines TRBV7-2 with TRBJ2-1; 10 nucleotides agree with TRBD2. J lost 10 bases, V lost 5 bases, and 17 bases had no gene match. The CDR3 is 17 amino acids. Germline-derived CDR1 and CDR2 are SGHTA and FQGNSA. DNA of the CDR3: TGTGCCAGCAGCCCCCGTTCTAGCGGGGGATTGCGACGGGAGCAGTTCTTC. Its protein is CASSPRSSGGLRREQFF.

This clonotype turned up a few times. At one end the junction does not follow the germline gene, possibly because of a read error. The chain is built from TRBV7-6 and TRBJ2-2; TRBD1 aligns across 9 bases. The CDR3 covers 17 residues. Germline lookup yields CDR1 SGHVS and CDR2 FNYEAQ. The CDR3 sequence: CASSLGTGPENTGELFF. The CDR3 DNA reads as TGTGCTAGCAGCTTAGGGACAGGGCCGGAGAACACCGGGGAGCTGTTTTTT.